This paragraph reports one TCR beta chain. The method was immunoSEQ multiplex PCR; TCRdb's version includes in-frame clones alone and lacks a portion of them. The sample lists 9,000 to 13,000 clones; roughly four fifths were seen once. The sample originates from a study of PD-1 and CTLA-4 blockade in melanoma. V shed 1 base and J shed 6 bases, with 13 bases lying between them. In germline, CDR1 is SGHRS, CDR2 YFSETQ. This CDR3 region has 14 residues. V is TRBV5-1 and J is TRBJ1-2; D ambiguous. The TCR sequence derives from a human donor with melanoma. This specimen consisted of CD8+ T cells from peripheral blood, obtained from a patient given anti-PD-1 treatment. CDR3 in amino acids: CASSLTQREDGYTF. CDR3 nucleotide sequence: TGCGCCAGCAGCTTGACGCAACGTGAAGATGGCTACACCTTC.